These 30 T cell receptor beta chains were all obtained from the same sample, sequenced in a study of blood T cell repertoires in COVID-19 (dated by TCRdb to 2018 to 2020). Receptor amplification or capture employed the immunoSEQ multiplex PCR assay. Sourced from immuneACCESS, this table was stored by TCRdb with only in-frame sequences that have V and J called. A share of the clones is absent; for the studies checked, an unresolved V gene accounts for under half, and the remainder has no known explanation. Counted in this sample were around 340,000 clones; over 70% of them appeared once. The leading ten clones occupy just under 3% of the sample. The specimen sequenced was peripheral blood. All receptors derive from a man younger than 45 with active or convalescent COVID-19.

This clone was detected once. This chain connects TRBV4-1 to TRBJ2-2; TRBD1 agrees at 11 bases. With V trimmed by 3 bases and J by 8 bases, 5 bases remained unmatched. The CDR3 spans 15 residues. CDR1 MGHRA and CDR2 YSYEKL come from the germline V gene. The CDR3 reads CASSQGQGVTGELFF. The CDR3 DNA follows: TGCGCCAGCAGCCAGGGACAGGGGGTCACAGGGGAGCTGTTTTTT.

The sample holds a few counts of this clone. The V call is TRBV27, the J call TRBJ1-1; D is possibly TRBD1 (6 bases). This CDR3 is built from 15 residues. Germline CDR1 reads MNHEY; CDR2 reads SMNVEV (reference sequence). Between the trimmed V and J ends, which lost 2 bases and 5 bases, there was a span of 15 bases. CDR3 protein: CASSLNTGFGTEAFF. CDR3 nucleotide sequence: TGTGCCAGCAGTTTAAATACAGGGTTTGGGACTGAAGCTTTCTTT.

The chain couples TRBV4-1 to TRBJ1-5; D unclear. V gave up 0 bases and J gave up 4 bases, with 22 bases separating them. Looked up from germline, CDR1 is MGHRA and CDR2 is YSYEKL. The CDR3 loop spans 19 amino acids. The CDR3 loop is CASSQESLIGQPLNQPQHF. CDR3 in DNA: TGCGCCAGCAGCCAAGAATCTCTCATTGGGCAGCCCTTAAATCAGCCCCAGCATTTT.

The chain combines TRBV5-5 with TRBJ1-3; tentative D call: TRBD1 (6 bases). There are 14 residues in the CDR3. Germline CDR1 and CDR2: SGHKS and YYEKEE (reference sequence). The germline V and J ends were trimmed by 4 bases and 5 bases, with 13 bases remaining between them. CDR3 bases: TGTGCCAGCAGCGAGACAGGCGCCCGAAACACCATATATTTT. Protein sequence: CASSETGARNTIYF.

The chain links TRBV11-2 to TRBJ1-1, with D perhaps TRBD1 (5 bases). V lost 0 bases and J lost 13, with 15 bases in between. Looked up from germline, CDR1 is SGHAT and CDR2 is FQNNGV. CDR3 length: 13 residues. The CDR3 DNA is TGTGCCAGCAGCTTAGATCGTTTTTCGGGGGGTTTCTTT. It specifies CASSLDRFSGGFF.

This clone came up once. The chain links TRBV7-2 to TRBJ1-1; D is undetermined. The CDR3 covers 14 residues. Trimming removed 3 bases from V and 0 bases from J, with 8 bases in between. Germline V gene sequence: CDR1 SGHTA, CDR2 FQGNSA. CDR3 nucleotides: TGTGCCAGCAGCTTGGGCAGCATGAACACTGAAGCTTTCTTT. This encodes CASSLGSMNTEAFF.

This clone has a single count. The J gene is TRBJ2-7, the V gene TRBV7-2; 7 bases line up with TRBD1. Trimming removed 1 base from V and 5 bases from J; junction bases left unmatched: 8. The CDR3 totals 15 residues. The V gene's germline CDR1 is SGHTA and CDR2 FQGNSA. CDR3 protein: CASSLDGRGWDEQYF. Here the CDR3 DNA reads TGTGCCAGCAGCTTAGATGGCAGGGGGTGGGACGAGCAGTACTTC.

This chain connects TRBV7-8 to TRBJ2-3; tentative D call: TRBD2 (6 bases). Trimming shortened V by 5 bases and J by 1 base, and 16 bases separated the two germline ends. There are 16 residues in the CDR3. CDR1 and CDR2 from the germline V gene are SGHVS and FQNEAQ. This CDR3 reads CASSPRGKRGTDTQYF. CDR3 coding DNA: TGTGCCAGCAGCCCACGGGGGAAGAGGGGCACAGATACGCAGTATTTT.

The rearrangement uses TRBV2 and TRBJ1-4; tentatively, D is TRBD1 (5 bases). CDR1 and CDR2 (germline): SNHLY, FYNNEI. CDR3 length: 16 amino acids. V was shortened by 7 bases and J by 3 bases, with 18 bases between the two germline ends. The CDR3 here is CASNPDAGRPNEKLFF. As DNA, the CDR3 is TGTGCCAGCAACCCGGACGCAGGGAGGCCTAATGAAAAACTGTTTTTT. Filled out from reference TRBV2 and TRBJ1-4, the complete variable domain reads EPEVTQTPSHQVTQMGQEVILRCVPISNHLYFYWYRQILGQKVEFLVSFYNNEISEKSEIFDDQFSVERPDGSNFTLKIRSTKLEDSAMYFCASNPDAGRPNEKLFFGSGTQLSVL.

The chain joins TRBV11-2 to TRBJ1-2, with TRBD1 as a possible D gene (6 bases). This CDR3 contains 12 residues. V was shortened by 5 bases and J by 8 bases, with 12 bases between the two germline ends. CDR1 is SGHAT, CDR2 FQNNGV, per germline. The DNA of the CDR3 is TGTGCCAGCAGCGTCCCAGGGGACGGCTACACCTTC. Its translation is CASSVPGDGYTF.

The chain carries TRBV28 and TRBJ1-2; TRBD1 matches 10 bases. Germline CDR1 reads MDHEN; CDR2 reads SYDVKM. The J segment lost 4 bases and the V segment lost 5 bases, leaving 4 bases of the junction unmatched. The length of the CDR3 is 14 residues. The CDR3 sequence: CASSGGQGIYGYTF. As DNA, the CDR3 is TGTGCCAGCAGTGGGGGACAGGGGATCTATGGCTACACCTTC.

The chain combines TRBV5-5 with TRBJ2-7, with 9 bases that match TRBD2. Trimming removed 3 bases from V and 7 bases from J; junction bases left unmatched: 11. Germline assignment: CDR1 SGHKS and CDR2 YYEKEE (reference sequence). The CDR3 sequence is 15 residues long. CDR3 sequence: CASSSGTSRSMEQYF. The DNA for the CDR3 is TGTGCCAGCAGCTCAGGGACTAGCCGGAGCATGGAGCAGTACTTC.

The J gene is TRBJ1-5, the V gene TRBV24-1; a weak D match, TRBD1 (5 bases). CDR1 and CDR2 (germline): KGHDR, SFDVKD. Trimming pared 5 bases from V and 6 bases from J, leaving 13 bases between. This CDR3 is 14 amino acids long. The CDR3 spells CATSGVGGGQPQHF. DNA of the CDR3: TGTGCCACCAGTGGAGTCGGGGGGGGTCAGCCCCAGCATTTT.

The chain is built from TRBV4-3 and TRBJ2-1; D unresolved. V shed 0 bases and J shed 0 bases, with 12 bases lying between them. The CDR3 length is 17 residues. Germline CDR1 LGHNA, CDR2 YSLEER. Here the CDR3 DNA reads TGCGCCAGCAGCCAAGATATCCGGTACAGCTCCTACAATGAGCAGTTCTTC. It codes for CASSQDIRYSSYNEQFF.

The rearrangement joins TRBV7-8 to TRBJ2-1; TRBD2 matches 8 bases. Germline assignment: CDR1 SGHVS and CDR2 FQNEAQ. The CDR3 contains 14 residues. After removal of 4 bases from V and 3 bases from J, the junction contained 2 bases not matched to a gene. For the CDR3, the DNA is TGTGCCAGCAGCTACGGGGGGGTCTACAATGAGCAGTTCTTC. This sequence encodes CASSYGGVYNEQFF.

The chain has TRBV7-2 and TRBJ1-1, with no clear D. This CDR3 region has 13 residues. The V and J ends lost 3 bases and 1 base respectively, with 6 bases between them. The germline V gene has CDR1 SGHTA and CDR2 FQGNSA. Written as DNA, the CDR3 is TGTGCCAGCAGCTTGGAGCCGAACACTGAAGCTTTCTTT. Protein sequence: CASSLEPNTEAFF.

This clone was counted between two and nine times. The rearrangement uses TRBV24-1 and TRBJ1-2; 8 bases agree with TRBD1. Germline V gene sequence: CDR1 KGHDR, CDR2 SFDVKD. J was trimmed by 2 bases and V by 4 bases; bases with no gene match: 2. The CDR3 is made up of 14 amino acids. CDR3 DNA sequence: TGTGCCACCAGTGACCGGGACAGGAACTATGGCTACACCTTC. Protein sequence: CATSDRDRNYGYTF.

This chain links TRBV18 with TRBJ2-1, with 12 nucleotides matching TRBD2. Germline trimming cut 4 bases from V and 9 bases from J; bases unmatched to any gene: 4. Germline loops: CDR1 KGHSH, CDR2 LQKENI. The CDR3 is 14 amino acids. The CDR3 bases are TGTGCCAGCTCACGGACTAGCGGGGAGTTTGAGCAGTTCTTC. This sequence encodes CASSRTSGEFEQFF.

V usage is TRBV7-2 and J usage is TRBJ2-3, with 10 positions matching TRBD2. V trimming: 1 base; J trimming: 8 bases; junction bases outside the gene matches: 9. This CDR3 is 16 amino acids long. CDR1 is SGHTA and CDR2 is FQGNSA in the germline V gene. CDR3 nucleotides: TGTGCCAGCAGCTTAGGGGTCACTAGCGGGGCGGCTACGCAGTATTTT. Its protein is CASSLGVTSGAATQYF. The full variable domain, rest sourced from reference TRBV7-2 and TRBJ2-3, is GAGVSQSPSNKVTEKGKDVELRCDPISGHTALYWYRQSLGQGLEFLIYFQGNSAPDKSGLPSDRFSAERTGGSVSTLTIQRTQQEDSAVYLCASSLGVTSGAATQYFGPGTRLTVL.

A note on this clone: Other DNA sequences in this specimen translate into the identical CDR3. V gene TRBV29-1 combines with J gene TRBJ1-1; 10 positions agree with TRBD1. The germline CDR1 and CDR2 sequences are SQVTM and ANQGSEA. The length of the CDR3 is 13 residues. Trimming took 6 bases from V and 1 from J; bases not matched to a gene: 2. For the CDR3, the DNA is TGCAGCGTGAGGACAGGGGGGAACACTGAAGCTTTCTTT. It translates to CSVRTGGNTEAFF. Full variable domain (remainder filled in from reference TRBV29-1 and TRBJ1-1): SAVISQKPSRDICQRGTSLTIQCQVDSQVTMMFWYRQQPGQSLTLIATANQGSEATYESGFVIDKFPISRPNLTFSTLTVSNMSPEDSSIYLCSVRTGGNTEAFFGQGTRLTVV.

The chain combines TRBV27 with TRBJ2-1; 8 bases line up with TRBD1. From germline, CDR1 is MNHEY and CDR2 SMNVEV (reference sequence). The CDR3 is 14 amino acids. The trim removed 5 bases at V and 5 bases at J, leaving 5 bases unmatched. Written as DNA, the CDR3 is TGTGCCAGCAGTCTCGGACAGGGCCACAATGAGCAGTTCTTC. Translating gives CASSLGQGHNEQFF.

The chain joins TRBV7-2 to TRBJ2-7; 7 nucleotides agree with TRBD2. V was clipped by 1 base and J by 5 bases; unmatched bases: 5. CDR1 SGHTA and CDR2 FQGNSA come from the germline V gene. This CDR3 has 14 residues. This CDR3 reads CASSLGGSMNEQYF. In DNA form, the CDR3 reads TGTGCCAGCAGCTTAGGCGGGAGTATGAACGAGCAGTACTTC.

This clone was detected once. The gene calls are TRBV14 and TRBJ1-6, with 7 nucleotides matching TRBD1. Trimming removed 1 base from V and 8 bases from J; junction bases left unmatched: 2. Germline V gives CDR1 SGHDN, CDR2 FVKESK. The CDR3 sequence is 14 residues long. CDR3 residues: CASSQAQGDSPLHF. CDR3 coding DNA: TGTGCCAGCAGCCAAGCTCAGGGGGATTCACCCCTCCACTTT.

The CDR3 is CASSAWEGNQPQHF. The CDR3 bases are TGTGCCAGCAGCGCCTGGGAGGGCAATCAGCCCCAGCATTTT. This sequence joins TRBV9 and TRBJ1-5; no firm D call. The CDR3 sequence is 14 residues long. V was shortened by 3 bases and J by 2 bases, with 9 bases between the two germline ends. The germline V gene has CDR1 SGDLS and CDR2 YYNGEE.

The rearrangement links TRBV27 to TRBJ2-7; weak D call: TRBD2 (7 bases). The CDR3 contains 14 residues. CDR1 and CDR2 (germline): MNHEY, SMNVEV (reference sequence). The germline V and J ends were trimmed by 10 bases and 0 bases, with 16 bases remaining between them. The CDR3 bases are TGTGCCACCCGGGGGGCTGCGAGCTCCTACGAGCAGTACTTC. This sequence encodes CATRGAASSYEQYF.

The chain has TRBV28 and TRBJ1-2; 9 bases map to TRBD1. The trim removed 1 base at V and 7 bases at J, leaving 4 bases unmatched. The CDR3 length is 14 residues. CDR1 MDHEN and CDR2 SYDVKM come from the germline V gene. Here the CDR3 reads CASSLFGTGSGYTF. The DNA of the CDR3 is TGTGCCAGCAGTTTATTTGGGACAGGGAGTGGCTACACCTTC.

The CDR3, as DNA: TGTGCCAGCAGCCAGCTAGCGGGGGTTTCTTGGGATGAGCAGTACTTC. Translation gives CASSQLAGVSWDEQYF. The chain links TRBV9 to TRBJ2-7; 10 bases are a match to TRBD2. This CDR3 contains 16 residues. CDR1 is SGDLS, CDR2 YYNGEE, per germline. The V segment lost 4 bases and the J segment 7 bases; nucleotides outside the gene matches: 14.

Comment on this clone: This same CDR3 is encoded by further DNA sequences in the sample. The chain carries TRBV5-1 and TRBJ1-1, with D unclear. Trimming cost V 0 bases and J 1 base, with 7 bases left between them. CDR1 is SGHRS and CDR2 is YFSETQ in the germline V gene. The CDR3 runs 14 residues. The CDR3 DNA reads as TGCGCCAGCAGCTTGGCCGGTGGGAACACTGAAGCTTTCTTT. It specifies CASSLAGGNTEAFF.

The chain joins TRBV15 to TRBJ2-7; D is undetermined. CDR1 and CDR2 (germline): LNHNV, YYDKDF (reference sequence). This CDR3 is built from 15 residues. Trimming shortened V by 0 bases and J by 7 bases, and 16 bases separated the two germline ends. As DNA, the CDR3 is TGTGCCACCAGCAGAGATTCGGCCCGCCGAGGAGAGCAGTACTTC. This encodes CATSRDSARRGEQYF.

The chain is built from TRBV27 and TRBJ1-1; no firm D call. The CDR3 extends over 14 amino acids. V lost 3 bases and J lost 5, with 13 bases in between. Germline V lookup: CDR1 MNHEY, CDR2 SMNVEV (reference sequence). CDR3 DNA: TGTGCCAGCAGTTTTTTTGATACCGGGACTGAAGCTTTCTTT. Its translation: CASSFFDTGTEAFF.